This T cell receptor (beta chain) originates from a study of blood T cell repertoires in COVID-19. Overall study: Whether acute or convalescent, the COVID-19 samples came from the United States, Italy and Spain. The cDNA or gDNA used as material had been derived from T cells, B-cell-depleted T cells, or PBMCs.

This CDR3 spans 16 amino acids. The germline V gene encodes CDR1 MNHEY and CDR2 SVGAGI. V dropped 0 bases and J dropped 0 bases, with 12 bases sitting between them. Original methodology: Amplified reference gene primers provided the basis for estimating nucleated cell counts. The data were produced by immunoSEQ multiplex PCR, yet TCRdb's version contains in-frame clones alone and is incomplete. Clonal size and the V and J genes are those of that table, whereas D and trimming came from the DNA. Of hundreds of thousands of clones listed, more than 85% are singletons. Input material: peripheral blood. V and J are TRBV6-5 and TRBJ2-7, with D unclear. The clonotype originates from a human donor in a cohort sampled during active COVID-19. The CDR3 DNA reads TGTGCCAGCAGTTACTCACTTGGAGTTACCTCCTACGAGCAGTACTTC. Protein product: CASSYSLGVTSYEQYF.